This T cell receptor (beta chain) originates from a study of regulatory T cells in long-lasting Graves disease. This clonotype was recorded a few times. The CDR3 runs to 16 residues. Germline CDR1 reads SGHRS; CDR2 reads YFSETQ. The V and J ends lost 2 bases and 0 bases respectively, with 9 bases between them. Both iRepertoire HTBI primers and Arm-PCR of CDR3 regions were used to build the TCR beta libraries. TCRdb reanalysed the multiplex PCR reads using MiXCR and keeps one entry per CDR3 protein. The sample yields under 800,000 distinct CDR3 sequences, roughly 16% seen once. Time point defined: newly diagnosed GD, antithyroid drugs for less than 3 months. PBMC-derived RNA was used for the TCR library. These same records also appear under a second study, on T cells in Graves' hyperthyroidism and ophthalmopathy.

The V call is TRBV5-1, the J call TRBJ2-6, with D unresolved. The clonotype originates from a woman aged 25 to 39 with Graves disease. The material was peripheral blood mononuclear cells (PBMCs), obtained at new diagnosis, from a patient treated with antithyroid drugs. The CDR3 loop reads CASSFGMSSGANVLTF. CDR3 nucleotide sequence: TGCGCCAGCAGCTTCGGTATGAGCTCTGGGGCCAACGTCCTGACTTTC.